The clone carrying this T cell receptor beta chain occurred a few times. TCR beta CDR3 regions were amplified from RNA. Using the HTBI primer set, a first-round RT-PCR was run on the TCR CDR3. MiXCR, run by TCRdb on the multiplex PCR reads, gives a single entry per CDR3 protein. The table includes 600,000 or so distinct CDR3 sequences, more than 45% detected once. This record comes from a study of T cells in Graves' hyperthyroidism and ophthalmopathy. V was clipped by 1 base and J by 4 bases, with 8 bases between them. Germline V gene sequence: CDR1 SEHNR, CDR2 FQNEAQ (reference sequence). This CDR3 has 13 residues.

The clonotype comes from a woman between 18 and 29 years old with Graves' hyperthyroidism. Input material: peripheral blood or thyroid tissue (not recorded which). The V and J genes are TRBV7-9 and TRBJ2-7; no definite D call. CDR3 sequence: CASSLGAQYEQYF. CDR3 DNA: TGTGCCAGCAGCTTAGGGGCCCAATACGAGCAGTACTTC.